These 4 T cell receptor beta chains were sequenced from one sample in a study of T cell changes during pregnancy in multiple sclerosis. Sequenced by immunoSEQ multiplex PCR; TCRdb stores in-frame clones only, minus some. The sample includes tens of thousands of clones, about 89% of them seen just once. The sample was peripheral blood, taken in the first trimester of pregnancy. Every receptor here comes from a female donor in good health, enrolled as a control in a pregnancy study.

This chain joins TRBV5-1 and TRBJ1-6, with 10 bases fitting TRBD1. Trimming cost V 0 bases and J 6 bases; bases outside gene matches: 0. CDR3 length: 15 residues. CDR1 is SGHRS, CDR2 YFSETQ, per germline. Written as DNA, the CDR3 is TGCGCCAGCAGCTTGGGGACAGGGGGTAATTCACCCCTCCACTTT. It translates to CASSLGTGGNSPLHF.

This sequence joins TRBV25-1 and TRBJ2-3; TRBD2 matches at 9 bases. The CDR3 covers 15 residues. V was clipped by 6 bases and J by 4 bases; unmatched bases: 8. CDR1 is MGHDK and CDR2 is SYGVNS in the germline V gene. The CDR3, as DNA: TGTGCCAGCAGCGCAGCCAGCGGGAGGCCAGATACGCAGTATTTT. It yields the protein CASSAASGRPDTQYF. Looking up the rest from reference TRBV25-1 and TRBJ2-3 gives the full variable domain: EADIYQTPRYLVIGTGKKITLECSQTMGHDKMYWYQQDPGMELHLIHYSYGVNSTEKGDLSSESTVSRIRTEHFPLTLESARPSHTSQYLCASSAASGRPDTQYFGPGTRLTVL.

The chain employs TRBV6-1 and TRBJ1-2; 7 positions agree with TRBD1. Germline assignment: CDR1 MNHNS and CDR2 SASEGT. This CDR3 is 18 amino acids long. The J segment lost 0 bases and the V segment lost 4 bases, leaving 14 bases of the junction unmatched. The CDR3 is CASSGNPGQLNPNYGYTF. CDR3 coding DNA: TGTGCCAGCAGTGGGAATCCGGGACAGTTAAATCCTAACTATGGCTACACCTTC.

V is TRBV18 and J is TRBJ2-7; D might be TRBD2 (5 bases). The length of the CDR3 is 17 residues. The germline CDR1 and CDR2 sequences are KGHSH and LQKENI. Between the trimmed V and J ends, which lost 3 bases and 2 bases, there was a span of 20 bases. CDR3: CASSPPGLLSGAYEQYF. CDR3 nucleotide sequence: TGTGCCAGCTCACCTCCGGGCCTCCTATCCGGGGCCTACGAGCAGTACTTC.